One and the same sample provided the 17 T cell receptor beta chains below, sequenced in a study of spatial heterogeneity in lung cancer. Time point indicated: sample taken at primary tumor resection. Unsorted tumor, nontumor lung tissue or cryopreserved PBMC supplied the whole RNA. In TCRdb, the 5' RACE reads were re-called with MiXCR into one record per CDR3 protein. The sample includes about 12,000 distinct CDR3 sequences, 3% to 5% seen only once; the top ten take 45%. This specimen consisted of PBMCs, obtained at surgery. The source of these receptors is a male donor with early-stage non-small cell lung cancer.

The table lists this clonotype with many counts. This beta chain appears as a stray read in a library generated for alpha chains; its size is not informative. The chain joins TRBV5-4 to TRBJ2-1; TRBD1 matches 9 bases. The germline CDR1 and CDR2 sequences are SGHNT and YYREEE (reference sequence). This CDR3 region has 15 residues. V shed 4 bases and J 4 bases; nucleotides not matched to a gene: 6. CDR3 in amino acids: CASSAGTGPYNEQFF. CDR3 DNA sequence: TGTGCCAGCAGCGCGGGGACAGGGCCATACAATGAGCAGTTCTTC.

This clonotype was seen ten or more times. This beta chain appears as a stray read in a library generated for alpha chains; its size is not informative. J is TRBJ2-1 and V is TRBV7-2; 7 positions match TRBD1. The CDR3 totals 13 residues. Germline values: CDR1 SGHTA, CDR2 FQGNSA. The junction had 0 bases not matched to a gene; V was cut back by 3 bases and J by 4 bases. CDR3 sequence reads: CASSLGQYNEQFF. As DNA, the CDR3 is TGTGCCAGCAGCTTGGGACAGTACAATGAGCAGTTCTTC.

This clonotype showed up many times. Being off target in a library aimed at alpha chains, this beta chain has a size of little meaning. The rearrangement uses TRBV7-8 and TRBJ1-1; D possibly corresponds to TRBD1 (5 bases). Per germline, CDR1 SGHVS and CDR2 FQNEAQ. Trimming removed 5 bases from V and 6 bases from J, with 10 bases in between. The CDR3 spans 12 residues. The CDR3 coding sequence is TGTGCCAGCAGCCTGGGGGTGGCTGAAGCTTTCTTT. Its protein is CASSLGVAEAFF.

This clonotype was seen at least ten times. This beta chain was picked up by a library intended for alpha chains and is off target, so its count carries little meaning. The chain uses TRBV19 and TRBJ2-1; 10 bases match TRBD2. J was trimmed by 8 bases and V by 5 bases; bases with no gene match: 9. The germline V gene has CDR1 LNHDA and CDR2 SQIVND (reference sequence). The length of the CDR3 is 15 residues. The CDR3 DNA follows: TGTGCCAGTAGTCGCCGAGCGGGAGGGAGCGATGAGCAGTTCTTC. This sequence encodes CASSRRAGGSDEQFF. The variable domain in full, completed from reference TRBV19 and TRBJ2-1, reads DGGITQSPKYLFRKEGQNVTLSCEQNLNHDAMYWYRQDPGQGLRLIYYSQIVNDFQKGDIAEGYSVSREKKESFPLTVTSAQKNPTAFYLCASSRRAGGSDEQFFGPGTRLTVL.

At least ten counts were recorded for this clonotype. The library was designed around alpha chains, so this beta chain is a stray read whose abundance carries little weight. In DNA form, the CDR3 reads TGTGCCAGCAGCCATAACACCGGGGAGCTGTTTTTT. It is translated as CASSHNTGELFF. The chain employs TRBV6-2 or TRBV6-3 and TRBJ2-2; D is unresolved. The CDR3 is made up of 12 amino acids. V lost 6 bases, J lost 2 bases, and 4 bases lay in between. The germline gives CDR1 MNHEY, CDR2 SVGEGT.

This clonotype was observed at least ten times. With the library built for alpha chains, this beta chain is off target and its frequency is not meaningful. The V call is TRBV6-1, the J call TRBJ2-1, with D possibly called TRBD1 or TRBD2 (5 bases each). CDR3 length: 15 residues. Germline V gene lookup returns CDR1 MNHNS and CDR2 SASEGT. Between the trimmed V and J ends, which lost 6 bases and 1 base, there was a span of 13 bases. The CDR3 sequence is CASRFSRGSYNEQFF. The CDR3 nucleotides read TGTGCCAGCAGGTTCTCGAGGGGATCCTACAATGAGCAGTTCTTC.

This clonotype was seen at least ten times. This beta chain is an off-target read within a library intended for alpha chains, so its frequency means little. The gene calls are TRBV3-1 and TRBJ2-3, with 10 positions matching TRBD1. V was pared by 4 bases and J by 4 bases, with 5 bases of the junction left unmatched. Germline V gene sequence: CDR1 LGHDT, CDR2 YNNKEL (reference sequence). The CDR3 covers 15 residues. The CDR3 nucleotides read TGTGCCAGCAGCCCGACAGGGGGCCGACCAGATACGCAGTATTTT. It yields the protein CASSPTGGRPDTQYF.

There are many counts of this clonotype. The library was built for alpha chains, so this beta chain is an off-target read and its size means little. The chain couples TRBV5-5 to TRBJ2-5; perhaps D is TRBD1 or TRBD2 (5 bases each). This CDR3 comprises 15 residues. Germline values: CDR1 SGHKS, CDR2 YYEKEE (reference sequence). V was cut by 3 bases and J by 5 bases, with 17 bases left in between. CDR3: CASSSGTARTETQYF. CDR3 DNA sequence: TGTGCCAGCAGCTCGGGGACCGCCAGGACGGAGACCCAGTACTTC.

The table lists this clonotype with many counts. This beta chain is a stray read from a library made for alpha chains; its abundance is not meaningful. This chain uses TRBV6-6 with TRBJ1-5, with D perhaps matching TRBD1 (5 bases). V lost 6 bases to trimming and J lost 5 bases, with 14 bases between them. Germline V gene data show CDR1 as MNHNY and CDR2 as SVGAGI (reference sequence). CDR3 length: 14 residues. The CDR3 DNA is TGTGCCAGCAGCTTACCAGGGAGATATCAGCCCCAGCATTTT. This sequence encodes CASSLPGRYQPQHF.

At least ten counts were recorded for this clonotype. Because this beta chain is a stray read in a library intended to capture alpha chains, its abundance should not be given much weight. This chain connects TRBV7-8 to TRBJ2-2, with no clear D. Germline CDR1 is SGHVS and CDR2 is FQNEAQ. The ends were cut back, 8 bases at V and 8 bases at J, with 24 bases in the middle. The CDR3 extends over 16 amino acids. CDR3 amino acids: CASGRRRLDPGGELFF. The DNA for the CDR3 is TGTGCCAGCGGACGGCGTAGGCTAGACCCAGGAGGGGAGCTGTTTTTT.

On this clonotype: Being one base from a much bigger clone, this may be a read error. This beta chain lies outside the target of a library built for alpha chains; its clone size means little. V usage is TRBV7-2 and J usage is TRBJ2-1, with D uncertain. The CDR3 spans 11 residues. Germline assignment: CDR1 SGHTA and CDR2 FQGNSA. The germline V and J ends were trimmed by 3 bases and 4 bases, with 1 base remaining between them. CDR3 nucleotides: TGTGCCAGCAGCTTTTACAATGAGCAGTTCTTC. It codes for CASSFYNEQFF.

A note on this clonotype: This beta chain slipped into a library made for alpha chains as a stray read, so its size is not meaningful. The rearrangement uses TRBV7-8 and TRBJ2-4, with TRBD1 as a possible D gene (5 bases). Deletions cut 1 base from V and 2 bases from J, with 12 bases between. The CDR3 contains 16 residues. The germline V gene encodes CDR1 SGHVS and CDR2 FQNEAQ. The CDR3 DNA reads as TGTGCCAGCAGCTTAGGTTACAGGTCGACCAAAAACATTCAGTACTTC. Its translation: CASSLGYRSTKNIQYF. The variable domain in full, completed from reference TRBV7-8 and TRBJ2-4, reads GAGVSQSPRYKVAKRGQDVALRCDPISGHVSLFWYQQALGQGPEFLTYFQNEAQLDKSGLPSDRFFAERPEGSVSTLKIQRTQQEDSAVYLCASSLGYRSTKNIQYFGAGTRLSVL.

This clonotype was seen a few times. Found in a library prepared for alpha chains, this beta chain is an off-target read, and its abundance has little meaning. The chain has TRBV7-2 and TRBJ2-4, with 14 bases fitting TRBD2. With 0 bases clipped from V and 2 bases from J, the junction kept 3 bases outside the gene matches. The CDR3 has 18 residues. Germline lookup yields CDR1 SGHTA and CDR2 FQGNSA. The CDR3 reads CASSLAGTSGRTKNIQYF. The CDR3 nucleotides read TGTGCCAGCAGCTTAGCGGGGACTAGCGGGAGAACCAAAAACATTCAGTACTTC.

The sample holds many counts of this clonotype. This beta chain is a stray sequence in a library constructed for alpha chains; its clone size is not meaningful. The chain links TRBV7-2 to TRBJ2-2, with D uncertain. CDR3 size: 15 residues. V lost 2 bases to trimming and J lost 1 base, with 8 bases between them. From germline, CDR1 is SGHTA and CDR2 FQGNSA. CDR3 sequence (DNA): TGTGCCAGCAGCTTATGGAGAATGAACACCGGGGAGCTGTTTTTT. The encoded protein is CASSLWRMNTGELFF.

This clonotype was picked up many times. In a library made to pick up alpha chains, this beta chain is a stray read with a size that means little. This chain uses TRBV29-1 with TRBJ2-3; 8 positions match TRBD2. The J segment lost 4 bases and the V segment lost 3 bases, leaving 12 bases of the junction unmatched. This CDR3 spans 16 amino acids. Germline V gene lookup returns CDR1 SQVTM and CDR2 ANQGSEA. CDR3 amino acids: CSVDGGAGVGSDTQYF. In DNA, the CDR3 is TGCAGCGTTGATGGGGGAGCGGGAGTGGGGTCAGATACGCAGTATTTT.

This clonotype was recorded a few times. Since the library was made to target alpha chains, this beta chain is a stray read and its abundance is not meaningful. V usage is TRBV7-9 and J usage is TRBJ2-1, with D perhaps matching TRBD1 or TRBD2 (6 bases each). The V end lost 2 bases, the J end lost 5 bases, and 16 bases lay between the germline ends. The length of the CDR3 is 16 residues. CDR1 SEHNR and CDR2 FQNEAQ come from the germline V gene (reference sequence). CDR3: CASSLRSRGDHNEQFF. The CDR3 nucleotides are TGTGCCAGCAGCTTAAGATCTAGGGGGGACCACAATGAGCAGTTCTTC.

This clonotype was observed a few times. This beta chain turned up in a library designed for alpha chains; as an off-target read, its abundance says little. V is TRBV7-8 and J is TRBJ2-5, with a tentative D call TRBD2 (6 bases). Trimming shortened V by 5 bases and J by 2 bases, and 18 bases separated the two germline ends. Germline values: CDR1 SGHVS, CDR2 FQNEAQ. There are 16 residues in the CDR3. The CDR3 coding sequence is TGTGCCAGCAGCCCATCGCTTGCCCGGGGGCAAGAGACCCAGTACTTC. Translating gives CASSPSLARGQETQYF.